This T cell receptor beta chain was profiled in a study of response to subunit inactivated influenza vaccine. Study-wide findings and caveats: It was suggested by the authors that few new T cells are recruited by each seasonal influenza vaccination.

Via MiXCR, TCRdb re-called the RT-PCR reads, giving one row per CDR3 protein. This sample has 560,000 or so distinct CDR3 sequences; under 9% occur once, and the top ten carry 13%. As to this clonotype: Its antigen is currently unknown.

The CDR3 has 10 amino acids. V gave up 6 bases and J gave up 5 bases, with 5 bases separating them. Germline V lookup: CDR1 MGHDK, CDR2 SYGVNS. The clonotype was recovered from a man aged 50-75 years who received an inactivated influenza vaccine. The source was PBMCs from blood, collected less than 30 months after vaccination. This chain uses TRBV25-1 with TRBJ2-7; D ambiguous. The CDR3 DNA reads as TGTGCCAGCAGAGAGGACGAGCAGTACTTC. Translation gives CASREDEQYF.